The TCR beta chain under discussion was sequenced for a study of blood T cell repertoires in COVID-19. Overall study: Symptom resolution, clearance, or two negative PCRs marked the recovered donors of Cohort 3. COVID-19 samples collected from the United States, Italy and Spain covered acute and convalescent phases.

Participants were aged 18 to 89 years, lived in 24 US areas, and enrolled virtually. This CDR3 has 14 residues. V dropped 3 bases and J dropped 4; count of bases not matched to a gene: 4. CDR1 and CDR2 from the germline V gene are SGHTA and FQGNSA. Per the original methods: Quantification of nucleated cells was approximated via reference gene primer amplification. Assay used: immunoSEQ multiplex PCR; TCRdb lists only in-frame clones, some missing. V and J calls and clone size follow that table, whereas D and trimming were derived from the DNA. The repertoire has around 290,000 clones, around nine tenths of them found once; the top ten carry around 2%.

This clonotype was obtained from a woman aged 60-75 years in a cohort exposed to, infected with or recovered from COVID-19 (not recorded which). The rearrangement joins TRBV7-2 to TRBJ1-1; 8 nucleotides line up with TRBD1. Sequenced material: PBMCs or T cells enriched from blood (not recorded which). The CDR3, as DNA: TGTGCCAGCAGCTTGGACAGGGTCGGCACTGAAGCTTTCTTT. It translates to CASSLDRVGTEAFF.